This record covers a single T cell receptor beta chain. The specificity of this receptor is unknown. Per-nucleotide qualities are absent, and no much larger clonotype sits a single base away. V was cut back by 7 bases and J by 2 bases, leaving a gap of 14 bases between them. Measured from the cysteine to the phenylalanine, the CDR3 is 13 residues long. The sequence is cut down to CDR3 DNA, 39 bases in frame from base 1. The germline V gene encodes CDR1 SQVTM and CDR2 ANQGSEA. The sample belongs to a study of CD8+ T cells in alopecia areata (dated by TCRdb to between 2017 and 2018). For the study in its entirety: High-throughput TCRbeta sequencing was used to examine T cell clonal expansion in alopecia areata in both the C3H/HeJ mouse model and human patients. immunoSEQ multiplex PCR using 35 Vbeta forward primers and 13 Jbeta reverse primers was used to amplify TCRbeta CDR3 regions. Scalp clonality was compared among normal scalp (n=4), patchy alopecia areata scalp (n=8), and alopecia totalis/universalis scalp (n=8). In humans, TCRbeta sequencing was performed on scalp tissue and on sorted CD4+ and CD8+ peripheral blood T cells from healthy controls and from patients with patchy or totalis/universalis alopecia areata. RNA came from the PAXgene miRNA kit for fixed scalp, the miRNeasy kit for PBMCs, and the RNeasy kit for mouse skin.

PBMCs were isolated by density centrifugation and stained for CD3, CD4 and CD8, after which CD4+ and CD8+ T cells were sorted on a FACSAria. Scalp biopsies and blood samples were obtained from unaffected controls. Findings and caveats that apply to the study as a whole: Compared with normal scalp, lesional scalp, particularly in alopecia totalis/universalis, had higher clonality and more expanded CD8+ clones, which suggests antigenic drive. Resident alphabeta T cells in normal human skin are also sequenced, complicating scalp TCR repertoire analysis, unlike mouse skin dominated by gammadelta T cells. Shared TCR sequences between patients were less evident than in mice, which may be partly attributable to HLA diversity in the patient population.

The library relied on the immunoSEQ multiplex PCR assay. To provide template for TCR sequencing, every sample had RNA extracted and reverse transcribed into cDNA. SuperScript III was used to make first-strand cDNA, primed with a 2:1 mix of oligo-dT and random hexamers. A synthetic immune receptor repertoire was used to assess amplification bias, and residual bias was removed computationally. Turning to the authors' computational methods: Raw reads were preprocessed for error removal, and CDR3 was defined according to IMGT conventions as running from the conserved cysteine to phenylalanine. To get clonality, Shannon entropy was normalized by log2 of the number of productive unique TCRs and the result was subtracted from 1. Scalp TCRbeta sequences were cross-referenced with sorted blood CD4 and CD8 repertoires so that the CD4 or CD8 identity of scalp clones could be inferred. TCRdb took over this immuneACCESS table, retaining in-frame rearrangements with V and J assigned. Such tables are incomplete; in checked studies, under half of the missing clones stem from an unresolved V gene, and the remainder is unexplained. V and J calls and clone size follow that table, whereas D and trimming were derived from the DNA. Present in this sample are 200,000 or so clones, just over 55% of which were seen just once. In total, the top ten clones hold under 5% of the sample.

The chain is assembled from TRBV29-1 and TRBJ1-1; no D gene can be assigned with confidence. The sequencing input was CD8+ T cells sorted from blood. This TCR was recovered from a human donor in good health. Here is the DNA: TGCAGCGCTTATGAGCAGCCAAACACTGAAGCTTTCTTT. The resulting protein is CSAYEQPNTEAFF.